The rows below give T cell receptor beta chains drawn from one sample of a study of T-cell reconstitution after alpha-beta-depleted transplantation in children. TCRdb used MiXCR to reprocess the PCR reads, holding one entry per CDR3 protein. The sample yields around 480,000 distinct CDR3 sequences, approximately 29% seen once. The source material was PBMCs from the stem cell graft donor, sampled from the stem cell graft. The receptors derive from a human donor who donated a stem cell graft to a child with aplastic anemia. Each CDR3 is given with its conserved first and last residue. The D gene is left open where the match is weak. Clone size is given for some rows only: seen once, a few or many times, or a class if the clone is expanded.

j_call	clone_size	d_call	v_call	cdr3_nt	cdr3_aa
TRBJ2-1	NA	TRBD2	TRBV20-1	TGCAGTGCTCACGGCGGGACTAGCGGTTCCTACAATGAGCAGTTCTTC	CSAHGGTSGSYNEQFF
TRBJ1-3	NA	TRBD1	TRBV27	TGTGCCAGCAGTTTAGGCAGGGGGCCTGGAAACACCATATATTTT	CASSLGRGPGNTIYF
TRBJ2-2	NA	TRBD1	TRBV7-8	TGTGCCAGCAGCACAGACAGGGCGGGCACCGGGGAGCTGTTTTTT	CASSTDRAGTGELFF
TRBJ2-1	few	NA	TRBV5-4	TGTGCCAGCAGCTTGTGGGGGTACAATGAGCAGTTCTTC	CASSLWGYNEQFF
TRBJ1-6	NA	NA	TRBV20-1	TGCAGTGCCGTTGACGGGAGCTATAATTCACCCCTCCACTTT	CSAVDGSYNSPLHF
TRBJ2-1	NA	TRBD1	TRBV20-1	TGCAGTGCACTTTCGGGACAGACCGGAGGCAATGAGCAGTTCTTC	CSALSGQTGGNEQFF
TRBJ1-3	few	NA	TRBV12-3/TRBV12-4	TGTGCCAGCAGTTACAGGGGAAACACCATATATTTT	CASSYRGNTIYF
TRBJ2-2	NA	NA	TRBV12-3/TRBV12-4	TGTGCCAGCAGTTTGGCAGGCGGGGACCTGGGGGAGCTGTTTTTT	CASSLAGGDLGELFF
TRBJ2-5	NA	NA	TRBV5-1	TGCGCCAGCAGCTTACAAGAGGGGGAAGAGACCCAGTACTTC	CASSLQEGEETQYF
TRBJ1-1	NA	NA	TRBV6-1	TGTGCCATCTTGGGGCCGACTATGCTCACTGAAGCTTTCTTT	CAILGPTMLTEAFF
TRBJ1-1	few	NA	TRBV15	TGTGCCACCAGCAAAACCACAGGGTTGAACACTGAAGCTTTCTTT	CATSKTTGLNTEAFF
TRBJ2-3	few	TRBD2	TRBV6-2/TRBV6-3	TGTGCCAGCCGCCAAAAGGGACTAGCGGGAGCGTCAGATACGCAGTATTTT	CASRQKGLAGASDTQYF
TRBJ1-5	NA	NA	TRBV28	TGTGCCAGCAGTAACAGGGTTCAGCCCCAGCATTTT	CASSNRVQPQHF
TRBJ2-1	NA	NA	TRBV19	TGTGCCAGTAGTCCCGTAGGGGCGGACTCCTACAATGAGCAGTTCTTC	CASSPVGADSYNEQFF